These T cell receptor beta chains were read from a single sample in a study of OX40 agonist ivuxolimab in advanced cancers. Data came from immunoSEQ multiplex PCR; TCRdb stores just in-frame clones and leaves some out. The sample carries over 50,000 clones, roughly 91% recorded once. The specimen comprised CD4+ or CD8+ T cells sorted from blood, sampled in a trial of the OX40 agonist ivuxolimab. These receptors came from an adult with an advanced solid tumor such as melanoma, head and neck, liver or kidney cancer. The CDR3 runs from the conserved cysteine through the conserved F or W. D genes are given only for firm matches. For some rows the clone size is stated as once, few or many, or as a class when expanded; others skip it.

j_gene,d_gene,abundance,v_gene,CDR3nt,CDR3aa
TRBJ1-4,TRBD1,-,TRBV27,TGTGCCAGCAGCCAGACAGGGGGCGTTGAAAAACTGTTTTTT,CASSQTGGVEKLFF
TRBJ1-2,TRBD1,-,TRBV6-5,TGTGCCAGCACCATCGGGGGGACAGGGGCTGGCTACACCTTC,CASTIGGTGAGYTF
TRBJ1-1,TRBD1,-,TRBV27,TGTGCCAGCAGACTAACGCCGACAGGGACCACTGAAGCTTTCTTT,CASRLTPTGTTEAFF
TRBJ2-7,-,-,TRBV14,TGTGCCAGCAGCCAAGGACAGGCGGCCTACGAGCAGTACTTC,CASSQGQAAYEQYF
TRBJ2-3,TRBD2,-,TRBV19,TGTGCCAGTAAACCTAGCGGGGGTGGGGATACGCAGTATTTT,CASKPSGGGDTQYF
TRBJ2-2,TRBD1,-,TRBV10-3,TGTGCCACCACAAACGCGGACAGGGAAAGTTCCGGGGAGCTGTTTTTT,CATTNADRESSGELFF
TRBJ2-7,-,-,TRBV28,TGTGCCAGCAGTCCCCCAGTTGCCTACGAGCAGTACTTC,CASSPPVAYEQYF
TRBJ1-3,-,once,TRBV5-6,TGTGCCAGCAGCGGAAGACCGGATGGGCGTGGAAACACCATATATTTT,CASSGRPDGRGNTIYF
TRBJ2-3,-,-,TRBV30,TGTGCCTGGAGTGTAGGAGCACGCACAGATACGCAGTATTTT,CAWSVGARTDTQYF
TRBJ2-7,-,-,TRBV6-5,TGTGCCAGCAGCAGGGACAAAAACGAGCAGTACTTC,CASSRDKNEQYF
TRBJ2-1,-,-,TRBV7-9,TGTGCCAGCAGTTCGTTTCGGACTGTATCCCAGGAATACAATGAGCAGTTCTTC,CASSSFRTVSQEYNEQFF
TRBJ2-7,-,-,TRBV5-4,TGTGCCAGCAGGAGGAGCGGAGAGATTTACGAGCAGTACTTC,CASRRSGEIYEQYF
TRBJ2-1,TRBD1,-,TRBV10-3,TGTGCCATCATTGAGGGACAGGGGGCCACCTATGAGCAGTTCTTC,CAIIEGQGATYEQFF
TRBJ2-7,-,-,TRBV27,TGTGCCAGCAGTTGGGGATCCGAGCAGTACTTC,CASSWGSEQYF
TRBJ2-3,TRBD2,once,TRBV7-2,TGTGCCAGCAGCTTATACACAGCGGGAGTCAGGTCAGATACGCAGTATTTT,CASSLYTAGVRSDTQYF
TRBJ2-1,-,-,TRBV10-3,TGTGCCATCAGTGAGTCTGAGGGTCGCGGGGTCATCAATGAGCAGTTCTTC,CAISESEGRGVINEQFF
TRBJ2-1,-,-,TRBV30,TGTGCCTGGAGTGTGGGGCAGGGAAACAATGAGCAGTTCTTC,CAWSVGQGNNEQFF
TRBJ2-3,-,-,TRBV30,TGTGCCTGGGCCCCGGGGATAAGCACAGATACGCAGTATTTT,CAWAPGISTDTQYF
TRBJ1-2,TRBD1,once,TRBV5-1,TGCGCCAGCAGCGACGGACAGGGGAAGAGCTATGGCTACACCTTC,CASSDGQGKSYGYTF
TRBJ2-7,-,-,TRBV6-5,TGTGCCAGCAGCCCCGGGACAAACTACGAGCAGTACTTC,CASSPGTNYEQYF
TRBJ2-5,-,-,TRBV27,TGTGCCAGCAGCCCACCCCTTAAAGAGACCCAGTACTTC,CASSPPLKETQYF
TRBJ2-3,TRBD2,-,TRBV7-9,TGTGCCAGCAGCTTAAATGTCGTAGCGGGAGACACAGATACGCAGTATTTT,CASSLNVVAGDTDTQYF
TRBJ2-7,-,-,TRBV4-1,TGCGCCAGCAGCCAAGACTTGGGGAGCTCCCTGTCCTACGAGCAGTACTTC,CASSQDLGSSLSYEQYF
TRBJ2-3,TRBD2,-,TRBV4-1,TGCGCCAGCAGCCAAGGAGCGGGGTCAGATACGCAGTATTTT,CASSQGAGSDTQYF
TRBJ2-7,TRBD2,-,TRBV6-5,TGTGCCAGCAGTTACGGGACTAGCGGAACCTACGAGCAGTACTTC,CASSYGTSGTYEQYF
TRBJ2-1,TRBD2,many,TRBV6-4,TGTGCCAGCAGCGCAACTGGGACTAGCGGATACAATGAGCAGTTCTTC,CASSATGTSGYNEQFF
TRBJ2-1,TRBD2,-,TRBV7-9,TGTGCCAGCAGGACTAGCGCCTACAATGAGCAGTTCTTC,CASRTSAYNEQFF
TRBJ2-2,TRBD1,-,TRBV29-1,TGCAGCGTTGAGGTCGGACAGGGGGCTCTCACCGGGGAGCTGTTTTTT,CSVEVGQGALTGELFF
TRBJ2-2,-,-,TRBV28,TGTGCCAGCAGTTCCTTGGGTGTTTCAACCGGGGAGCTGTTTTTT,CASSSLGVSTGELFF
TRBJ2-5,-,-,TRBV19,TGTGCCAGTAGTATAGATAACAGCCCAGAGACCCAGTACTTC,CASSIDNSPETQYF
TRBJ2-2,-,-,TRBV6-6,TGTGCCAGCCTGACGAGGGCACAGAACACCGGGGAGCTGTTTTTT,CASLTRAQNTGELFF
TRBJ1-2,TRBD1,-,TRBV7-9,TGTGCCAGCAGCTACGGGACAGGCTCTAACTATGGCTACACCTTC,CASSYGTGSNYGYTF
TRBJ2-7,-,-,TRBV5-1,TGCGCCAGCAGCTTGGTGGCAGCCAGAAACGAGCAGTACTTC,CASSLVAARNEQYF
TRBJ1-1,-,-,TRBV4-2,TGTGCCAGCAGCCAAGATCTCGGGACTTTCTTT,CASSQDLGTFF
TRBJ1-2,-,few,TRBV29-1,TGCAGCGTTGAGGGCCAAACTGACTATGGCTACACCTTC,CSVEGQTDYGYTF
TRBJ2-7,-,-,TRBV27,TGTGCCAGCAGTTTATCCTCCTACGAGCAGTACTTC,CASSLSSYEQYF
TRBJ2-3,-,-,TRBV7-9,TGTGCCAGCAGCTTAGTAGAGCTCACAGATACGCAGTATTTT,CASSLVELTDTQYF
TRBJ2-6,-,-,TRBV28,TGTGCCAGCAGTTCGAGGGGACCTGGGGCCAACGTCCTGACTTTC,CASSSRGPGANVLTF
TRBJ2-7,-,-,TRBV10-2,TGCGCCAGCAGTGAGTCGGAGGTATACGAGCAGTACTTC,CASSESEVYEQYF
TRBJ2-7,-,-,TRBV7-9,TGTGCCAGCAGCTTATCCCCCAGTATTCTCTACGAGCAGTACTTC,CASSLSPSILYEQYF
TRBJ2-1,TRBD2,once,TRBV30,TGTGCCTGGAGGACTAGCGGGAGTCATGAGCAGTTCTTC,CAWRTSGSHEQFF
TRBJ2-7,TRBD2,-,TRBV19,TGTGCCAGTATTTTGCGAGCGGGAGGTCCCTACGAGCAGTACTTC,CASILRAGGPYEQYF
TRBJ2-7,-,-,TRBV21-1,TGTGCCAGCAGCGGATCCTACGAGCAGTACTTC,CASSGSYEQYF
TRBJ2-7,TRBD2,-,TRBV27,TGTGCCAGCAGTCCAACAGGGGGTTCGGGACAGGCTGCGGGACTAGCGGGAGGGGCCTACGAGCAGTACTTC,CASSPTGGSGQAAGLAGGAYEQYF
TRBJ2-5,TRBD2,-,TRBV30,TGTGCCTGGAATGCGGGACTAAGCCCCTACCAGACCCAGTACTTC,CAWNAGLSPYQTQYF
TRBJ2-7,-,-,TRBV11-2,TGTGCCAGCAGCTTGAGCTTATTCTCCTACGAGCAGTACTTC,CASSLSLFSYEQYF
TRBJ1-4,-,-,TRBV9,TGTGCCAGCAGTACCGGAATTGGGGAAAAACTGTTTTTT,CASSTGIGEKLFF
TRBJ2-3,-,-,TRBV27,TGTGCCAGCAGTCCCAGCGCAGATACGCAGTATTTT,CASSPSADTQYF
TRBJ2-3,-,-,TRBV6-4,TGTGCCAGCAGTCGAGCAGTGGGCACAGATACGCAGTATTTT,CASSRAVGTDTQYF
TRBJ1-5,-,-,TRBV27,TGTGCCAGCAGACAGGGCAATCAGCCCCAGCATTTT,CASRQGNQPQHF
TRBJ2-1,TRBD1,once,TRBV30,TGTGCCTGGGCCCCGGGACAGGGGGCCAGCGAGCAGTTCTTC,CAWAPGQGASEQFF
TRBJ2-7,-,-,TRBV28,TGTGCCAGCAGTTATAACAGTTACTACGAGCAGTACTTC,CASSYNSYYEQYF